This T cell receptor (beta chain) originates from a study of blood T cell repertoires in COVID-19. Study-level background: Material from acute and convalescent COVID-19 was sourced from the United States, Italy and Spain. PBMCs, B-cell-depleted T cells, or T cells provided the cDNA or gDNA that made up the material.

Methods used by the authors: The authors estimated nucleated cell counts from reference gene primer amplification. Some clones are missing from TCRdb's copy, which holds only in-frame ones; the method was immunoSEQ multiplex PCR. The V and J calls and clone size are taken from that table; D and trimming were inferred from the DNA. Of 110,000 to 150,000 clones in the sample, approximately 80% were seen once. The germline V gene has CDR1 SGHDN and CDR2 FVKESK. The junction had 8 bases not matched to a gene; V was cut back by 4 bases and J by 4 bases. The CDR3 has 16 residues. The gene calls are TRBV14 and TRBJ2-3, with 10 bases matching TRBD2. This clonotype originated in a woman between 50 and 59 years old with acute or convalescent COVID-19. The sample comprised peripheral blood. CDR3 coding DNA: TGTGCCAGCAGCCGTTGGCTAGCGGGGGAAGCAGATACGCAGTATTTT. It specifies CASSRWLAGEADTQYF. Using reference TRBV14 and TRBJ2-3 for the parts outside the CDR3, the full variable domain is EAGVTQFPSHSVIEKGQTVTLRCDPISGHDNLYWYRRVMGKEIKFLLHFVKESKQDESGMPNNRFLAERTGGTYSTLKVQPAELEDSGVYFCASSRWLAGEADTQYFGPGTRLTVL.